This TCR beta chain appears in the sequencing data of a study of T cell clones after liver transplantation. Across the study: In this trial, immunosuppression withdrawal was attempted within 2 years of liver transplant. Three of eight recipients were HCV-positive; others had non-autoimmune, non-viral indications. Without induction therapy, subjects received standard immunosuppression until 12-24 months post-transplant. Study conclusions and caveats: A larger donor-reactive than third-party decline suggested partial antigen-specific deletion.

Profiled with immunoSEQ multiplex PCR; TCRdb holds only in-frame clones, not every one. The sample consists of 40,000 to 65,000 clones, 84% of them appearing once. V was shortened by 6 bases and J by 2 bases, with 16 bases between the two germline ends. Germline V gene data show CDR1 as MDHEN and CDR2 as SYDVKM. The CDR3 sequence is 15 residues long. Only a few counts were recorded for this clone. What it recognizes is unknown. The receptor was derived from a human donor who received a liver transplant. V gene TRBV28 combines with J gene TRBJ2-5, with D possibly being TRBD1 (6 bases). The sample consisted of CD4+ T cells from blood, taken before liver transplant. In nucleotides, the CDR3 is TGTGCCAGCAGATCCCAGGGGAGAGGGCAAGAGACCCAGTACTTC. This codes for CASRSQGRGQETQYF. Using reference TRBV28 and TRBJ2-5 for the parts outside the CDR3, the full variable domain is DVKVTQSSRYLVKRTGEKVFLECVQDMDHENMFWYRQDPGLGLRLIYFSYDVKMKEKGDIPEGYSVSREKKERFSLILESASTNQTSMYLCASRSQGRGQETQYFGPGTRLLVL.